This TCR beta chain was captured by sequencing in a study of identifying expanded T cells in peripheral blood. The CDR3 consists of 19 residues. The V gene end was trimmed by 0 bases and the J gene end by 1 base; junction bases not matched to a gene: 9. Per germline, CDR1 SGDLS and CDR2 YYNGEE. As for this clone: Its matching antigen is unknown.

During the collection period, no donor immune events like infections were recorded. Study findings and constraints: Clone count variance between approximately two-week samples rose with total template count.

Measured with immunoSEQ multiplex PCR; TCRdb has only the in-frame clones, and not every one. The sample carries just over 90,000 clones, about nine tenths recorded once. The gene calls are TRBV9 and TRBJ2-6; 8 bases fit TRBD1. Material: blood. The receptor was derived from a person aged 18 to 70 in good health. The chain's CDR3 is CASSVVWTGTLSGANVLTF. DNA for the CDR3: TGTGCCAGCAGCGTAGTGTGGACAGGGACCCTATCTGGGGCCAACGTCCTGACTTTC. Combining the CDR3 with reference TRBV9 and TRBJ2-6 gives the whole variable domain DSGVTQTPKHLITATGQRVTLRCSPRSGDLSVYWYQQSLDQGLQFLIQYYNGEERAKGNILERFSAQQFPDLHSELNLSSLELGDSALYFCASSVVWTGTLSGANVLTFGAGSRLTVL.